This T cell receptor (beta chain) was obtained from a study of CD8+CD57+ T cells in acquired aplastic anemia. Study-level points and caveats: In common between the patients and the controls were twenty-nine CD8+ CDR3 sequences.

TCR beta VDJ and CDR3 were profiled, and genomic DNA was the template. TCRdb re-derived calls from the reads in MiXCR, one entry per CDR3 protein. The table lists more than 250,000 distinct CDR3 sequences, 65% to 90% of them singletons. Selection for sequencing was limited to patients who had shown CD8+CD57+ cell expansion by flow cytometry. The enrolled patients all had severe acquired aplastic anemia. Among the patients, none had received any therapy at the time of blood sampling. Trimming took off 2 bases at V and 1 base at J, with 21 bases between the two ends. CDR3 size: 18 residues. Germline V lookup: CDR1 SGHVS, CDR2 FQNEAQ. Of note for this clonotype: Its target is unknown.

What was sequenced was sorted CD4+, CD8+, or CD8+CD57+ T cells (not recorded which) from PBMCs. The sequence was obtained from a human donor with aplastic anemia. J is TRBJ2-7 and V is TRBV7-8; no clear D. DNA for the CDR3: TGTGCCAGCAGCTTACCGCCAGGCGCGGCAGCCCATTCCTACGAGCAGTACGTC. As protein: CASSLPPGAAAHSYEQYV.